This record covers a single T cell receptor beta chain. This specimen belongs to a study of cytomegalovirus exposure and HLA in healthy donors. The CDR3 has 16 amino acids. With V trimmed by 2 bases and J by 2 bases, 9 bases remained unmatched. The germline V gene encodes CDR1 SGHVS and CDR2 FQNEAQ. The PCR was carried out with 60 Vbeta primers and 13 Jbeta primers. Sequencing used immunoSEQ multiplex PCR; TCRdb keeps in-frame clones, though not all of them. Seen here are approximately 97,000 clones, roughly four fifths observed once, and the top ten hold roughly 3.5%. This clonotype was obtained from a man aged 40-50 years in good health and CMV-seronegative. This chain links TRBV7-8 with TRBJ2-7; 7 bases are a match to TRBD2. The sequenced material came from PBMCs. The CDR3 spells CASSLMGGAETYEQYF. In nucleotides, the CDR3 is TGTGCCAGCAGCTTAATGGGAGGGGCCGAGACCTACGAGCAGTACTTC.